The following is a T cell receptor beta chain sequence with its context. Per the study methods: Amplified reference gene primers provided the basis for estimating nucleated cell counts. Data came from immunoSEQ multiplex PCR; TCRdb stores just in-frame clones and leaves some out. That table gives V, J and clone size, and the DNA gave D and trimming. The table has over 450,000 clones, 80% to 90% seen once. V trimming: 3 bases; J trimming: 3 bases; junction bases outside the gene matches: 11. The CDR3 runs 17 residues. In germline, CDR1 is SGHRS, CDR2 YFSETQ. This specimen comes from a study of blood T cell repertoires in COVID-19. Overall study context: Samples came from the United States, Italy and Spain, spanning acute and convalescent COVID-19. PBMCs, B-cell-depleted T cells, or T cells were the source of the cDNA or gDNA that made up the material.

It was during active infection that Seattle patients were enrolled and then longitudinally followed. Sample: peripheral blood. The clonotype was recovered from a man between 18 and 29 years old with COVID-19, enrolled during active disease. The rearrangement joins TRBV5-1 to TRBJ2-7; TRBD1 agrees at 11 bases. CDR3 nucleotides: TGCGCCAGCAGCTCCTCGCCTCTGGGACAGGGGGACTACGAGCAGTACTTC. Translating it yields CASSSSPLGQGDYEQYF.